This T cell receptor (beta chain) comes out of a study of blood T cell repertoires in COVID-19. Study-level background: Spain, Italy and the United States supplied samples that represented acute and convalescent COVID-19.

The germline V gene has CDR1 SEHNR and CDR2 FQNEAQ (reference sequence). V lost 3 bases to trimming and J lost 6 bases, with 12 bases between them. CDR3 length: 14 residues. Original data processing: Estimated nucleated cell counts came from reference gene primer amplification. Only in-frame clones appear in the TCRdb table, and some are missing; sequencing was by immunoSEQ multiplex PCR. Clone size and the V and J calls come from that table; the DNA yielded D and trimming. Of 100,000 to 150,000 clones in the sample, 85% to 90% were seen once. The clonotype originates from a woman older than 75 with acute or convalescent COVID-19. Sequencing used peripheral blood. The chain uses TRBV7-9 and TRBJ1-5; possible D gene TRBD1, 6 bases. The CDR3, as DNA: TGTGCCAGCAGCTTTTCAGGGGTCGGTCAGCCCCAGCATTTT. The encoded protein is CASSFSGVGQPQHF.